Listed below are T cell receptor beta chains from one sample, sequenced in a study of T cells in narcolepsy. These receptors lack a known antigen. The repertoire was sequenced with immunoSEQ multiplex PCR; TCRdb's copy has only in-frame clones and lacks some. In the table there are about 1,500 clones, about 40% of which are singletons. Sequencing input: cultured CD8+ T cells from cerebrospinal fluid. The receptors here all came from a human donor with narcolepsy. The CDR3 runs from the conserved cysteine through the conserved F or W. The D gene is left open where the match is weak. Clone size is stated in some rows and not others, as once, few, many or a class when expanded.

V gene: TRBV6-5
clone size: -
J gene: TRBJ1-2
D gene: -
CDR3 protein: CASSYSRQAYGYTF
CDR3 DNA: TGTGCCAGCAGTTACTCGCGCCAGGCCTATGGCTACACCTTC

V gene: TRBV13
clone size: large
J gene: TRBJ2-5
D gene: TRBD1
CDR3 protein: CASSLGQGETQYF
CDR3 DNA: TGTGCCAGCAGCTTGGGACAGGGAGAGACCCAGTACTTC

V gene: TRBV5-4
clone size: -
J gene: TRBJ2-7
D gene: TRBD2
CDR3 protein: CASSLGPDSGGLNYEQYF
CDR3 DNA: TGTGCCAGCAGCTTGGGGCCGGATAGCGGGGGGCTTAACTACGAGCAGTACTTC

V gene: TRBV6-1
clone size: -
J gene: TRBJ1-4
D gene: TRBD1
CDR3 protein: CASSEGQGFEKLFF
CDR3 DNA: TGTGCCAGCAGTGAAGGACAGGGTTTTGAAAAACTGTTTTTT

V gene: TRBV11-3
clone size: few
J gene: TRBJ2-7
D gene: TRBD2
CDR3 protein: CASSSRERGLSYEQYF
CDR3 DNA: TGTGCCAGCAGCTCCAGGGAGCGGGGTCTCTCCTACGAGCAGTACTTC

V gene: TRBV5-1
clone size: -
J gene: TRBJ1-2
D gene: -
CDR3 protein: CASSLGIGMVQNYGYTF
CDR3 DNA: TGCGCCAGCAGCTTGGGGATCGGGATGGTGCAAAACTATGGCTACACCTTC

V gene: TRBV12-2
clone size: -
J gene: TRBJ1-6
D gene: -
CDR3 protein: CASRLAVLGYNSPLHF
CDR3 DNA: TGTGCAAGTCGCTTAGCGGTGTTGGGCTATAATTCACCCCTCCACTTT

V gene: TRBV7-7
clone size: few
J gene: TRBJ1-3
D gene: -
CDR3 protein: CASSFLSGDTIYF
CDR3 DNA: TGTGCCAGCAGCTTCCTCAGTGGAGACACCATATATTTT

V gene: TRBV7-2
clone size: -
J gene: TRBJ1-2
D gene: -
CDR3 protein: CASTLGGGSGYTF
CDR3 DNA: TGTGCCAGCACCTTGGGGGGAGGGTCTGGCTACACCTTC

V gene: TRBV29-1
clone size: -
J gene: TRBJ2-6
D gene: TRBD1
CDR3 protein: CSVEGRTGGANVLTF
CDR3 DNA: TGCAGCGTTGAAGGCCGCACAGGGGGTGCCAACGTCCTGACTTTC

V gene: TRBV18
clone size: -
J gene: TRBJ2-7
D gene: TRBD1
CDR3 protein: CASSPQTGTGAYEQYF
CDR3 DNA: TGTGCCAGCTCACCACAAACCGGGACAGGGGCCTACGAGCAGTACTTC

V gene: TRBV5-1
clone size: -
J gene: TRBJ2-3
D gene: TRBD2
CDR3 protein: CASSLALAGTDTQYF
CDR3 DNA: TGCGCCAGCAGCTTGGCACTAGCGGGCACAGATACGCAGTATTTT

V gene: TRBV7-2
clone size: -
J gene: TRBJ2-3
D gene: TRBD2
CDR3 protein: CASSTSGGAEDTQYF
CDR3 DNA: TGTGCCAGCAGCACTAGCGGGGGGGCAGAAGATACGCAGTATTTT

V gene: TRBV7-6
clone size: few
J gene: TRBJ1-3
D gene: TRBD1
CDR3 protein: CASSKRDSYFDAIYF
CDR3 DNA: TGTGCCAGCAGCAAGCGGGACAGTTATTTCGATGCCATATATTTT

V gene: TRBV28
clone size: -
J gene: TRBJ2-3
D gene: TRBD2
CDR3 protein: CASSSLAGGTSTDTQYF
CDR3 DNA: TGTGCCAGCAGTTCACTAGCGGGGGGCACTAGCACAGATACGCAGTATTTT

V gene: TRBV19
clone size: -
J gene: TRBJ1-5
D gene: -
CDR3 protein: CASSIVGGGNQPQHF
CDR3 DNA: TGTGCCAGTAGTATAGTGGGGGGGGGCAATCAGCCCCAGCATTTT

V gene: TRBV6-7
clone size: -
J gene: TRBJ2-1
D gene: TRBD2
CDR3 protein: CASSYSTSGGNNEQFF
CDR3 DNA: TGTGCCAGCAGTTACTCTACTAGCGGGGGCAACAATGAGCAGTTCTTC

V gene: TRBV27
clone size: -
J gene: TRBJ2-7
D gene: -
CDR3 protein: CASSIQSSYEQYF
CDR3 DNA: TGTGCCAGCAGCATACAGAGCTCCTACGAGCAGTACTTC

V gene: TRBV27
clone size: few
J gene: TRBJ2-7
D gene: -
CDR3 protein: CASSPAPYYEQYF
CDR3 DNA: TGTGCCAGCAGTCCGGCCCCCTACTACGAGCAGTACTTC

V gene: TRBV7-9
clone size: medium-sized
J gene: TRBJ2-7
D gene: -
CDR3 protein: CASSSTGLSSYEQYF
CDR3 DNA: TGTGCCAGCAGCTCGACAGGATTGAGCTCCTACGAGCAGTACTTC

V gene: TRBV7-2
clone size: once
J gene: TRBJ2-1
D gene: TRBD2
CDR3 protein: CASSLGTSGWHNEQFF
CDR3 DNA: TGTGCCAGCAGCTTAGGAACTAGCGGCTGGCACAATGAGCAGTTCTTC

V gene: TRBV5-4
clone size: -
J gene: TRBJ2-7
D gene: TRBD1
CDR3 protein: CASSPPGQPYEQYF
CDR3 DNA: TGTGCCAGCAGCCCCCCGGGACAGCCCTACGAGCAGTACTTC

V gene: TRBV7-9
clone size: few
J gene: TRBJ2-2
D gene: -
CDR3 protein: CASSLGTGELFF
CDR3 DNA: TGTGCCAGCAGCTTAGGGACCGGGGAGCTGTTTTTT

V gene: TRBV5-6
clone size: -
J gene: TRBJ2-7
D gene: TRBD1
CDR3 protein: CASSLRGTGTYEQYF
CDR3 DNA: TGTGCCAGCAGCTTGAGGGGGACAGGGACCTACGAGCAGTACTTC

V gene: TRBV6-6
clone size: few
J gene: TRBJ2-4
D gene: TRBD2
CDR3 protein: CASSFTGGAGDIQYF
CDR3 DNA: TGTGCCAGCAGTTTCACCGGGGGGGCCGGGGACATTCAGTACTTC

V gene: TRBV7-8
clone size: -
J gene: TRBJ2-3
D gene: -
CDR3 protein: CASSFGQLGTDTQYF
CDR3 DNA: TGTGCCAGCAGCTTCGGACAGTTAGGCACAGATACGCAGTATTTT

V gene: TRBV10-2
clone size: -
J gene: TRBJ1-5
D gene: -
CDR3 protein: CASSTERDQPQHF
CDR3 DNA: TGCGCCAGCAGTACTGAGAGGGATCAGCCCCAGCATTTT

V gene: TRBV11-3
clone size: -
J gene: TRBJ1-1
D gene: -
CDR3 protein: CASSLEAGLSGVAAFF
CDR3 DNA: TGTGCCAGCAGCTTAGAGGCGGGATTGAGTGGGGTTGCAGCTTTCTTT

V gene: TRBV2
clone size: -
J gene: TRBJ1-5
D gene: -
CDR3 protein: CASSVETGPQHF
CDR3 DNA: TGTGCCAGCAGTGTTGAGACGGGACCTCAGCATTTT

V gene: TRBV5-1
clone size: -
J gene: TRBJ2-5
D gene: -
CDR3 protein: CASSLVGRRETQYF
CDR3 DNA: TGCGCCAGCAGCTTGGTGGGTAGAAGGGAGACCCAGTACTTC

V gene: TRBV5-1
clone size: few
J gene: TRBJ1-2
D gene: -
CDR3 protein: CASSLDGGYGDGYTF
CDR3 DNA: TGTGCCAGCAGCTTGGATGGTGGGTACGGAGATGGCTACACCTTC

V gene: TRBV6-5
clone size: medium-sized
J gene: TRBJ2-3
D gene: TRBD2
CDR3 protein: CASSNSPSGVADTQYF
CDR3 DNA: TGTGCCAGCAGTAACTCCCCCAGCGGGGTGGCAGATACGCAGTATTTT

V gene: TRBV7-3
clone size: -
J gene: TRBJ2-5
D gene: -
CDR3 protein: CASRGDTETQYF
CDR3 DNA: TGTGCCAGCAGAGGGGATACGGAGACCCAGTACTTC

V gene: TRBV5-6
clone size: few
J gene: TRBJ2-3
D gene: -
CDR3 protein: CASSPFGQSRTDTQYF
CDR3 DNA: TGTGCCAGCAGCCCCTTTGGACAAAGTCGCACAGATACGCAGTATTTT

V gene: TRBV10-2
clone size: -
J gene: TRBJ1-1
D gene: -
CDR3 protein: CASTPRVVNSEAFF
CDR3 DNA: TGCGCCAGCACCCCTAGGGTGGTGAACAGTGAAGCTTTCTTT

V gene: TRBV7-9
clone size: once
J gene: TRBJ2-7
D gene: TRBD2
CDR3 protein: CALGAGTSGSYEQYF
CDR3 DNA: TGTGCCCTTGGGGCCGGGACTAGCGGCTCCTACGAGCAGTACTTC

V gene: TRBV6-5
clone size: -
J gene: TRBJ2-5
D gene: -
CDR3 protein: CASSRTYGETQYF
CDR3 DNA: TGTGCCAGCAGCCGGACCTACGGGGAGACCCAGTACTTC

V gene: TRBV6-5
clone size: -
J gene: TRBJ2-1
D gene: TRBD2
CDR3 protein: CASRGGAGEQFF
CDR3 DNA: TGTGCCAGCCGCGGGGGGGCTGGTGAGCAGTTCTTC

V gene: TRBV7-8
clone size: -
J gene: TRBJ2-7
D gene: -
CDR3 protein: CASSLEGYYEQYF
CDR3 DNA: TGTGCCAGCAGCTTAGAGGGTTATTACGAGCAGTACTTC

V gene: TRBV7-8
clone size: -
J gene: TRBJ2-1
D gene: -
CDR3 protein: CASSLKTQNPNNEQFF
CDR3 DNA: TGTGCCAGCAGCCTAAAGACCCAAAACCCGAACAATGAGCAGTTCTTC

V gene: TRBV6-6
clone size: medium-sized
J gene: TRBJ1-1
D gene: -
CDR3 protein: CASSYLPGSEAFF
CDR3 DNA: TGTGCCAGCAGTTACTTGCCGGGGTCTGAAGCTTTCTTT

V gene: TRBV5-4
clone size: -
J gene: TRBJ2-7
D gene: TRBD2
CDR3 protein: CASSRGGLAGLEQYF
CDR3 DNA: TGTGCCAGCAGCAGGGGAGGACTAGCGGGCCTGGAGCAGTACTTC

V gene: TRBV14
clone size: -
J gene: TRBJ1-5
D gene: -
CDR3 protein: CASSQEAPGPKNNQPQHF
CDR3 DNA: TGTGCCAGCAGCCAAGAGGCACCGGGCCCGAAGAACAATCAGCCCCAGCATTTT

V gene: TRBV5-6
clone size: -
J gene: TRBJ1-1
D gene: TRBD1
CDR3 protein: CASSPGTGGNTEAFF
CDR3 DNA: TGTGCCAGCAGCCCGGGGACAGGGGGTAACACTGAAGCTTTCTTT

V gene: TRBV27
clone size: -
J gene: TRBJ2-7
D gene: -
CDR3 protein: CASSFVGHPHYEQYF
CDR3 DNA: TGTGCCAGCAGCTTCGTGGGGCACCCCCACTACGAGCAGTACTTC

V gene: TRBV18
clone size: few
J gene: TRBJ2-3
D gene: -
CDR3 protein: CASSAEGTDTQYF
CDR3 DNA: TGTGCCAGCTCAGCGGAGGGCACAGATACGCAGTATTTT

V gene: TRBV7-3
clone size: large
J gene: TRBJ2-2
D gene: -
CDR3 protein: CASSLGTGELFF
CDR3 DNA: TGTGCCAGCAGCTTAGGGACCGGGGAGCTGTTTTTT

V gene: TRBV4-1
clone size: large
J gene: TRBJ2-1
D gene: -
CDR3 protein: CASSQEVDGAGQFF
CDR3 DNA: TGCGCCAGCAGCCAAGAGGTGGACGGGGCCGGGCAGTTCTTC

V gene: TRBV5-6
clone size: -
J gene: TRBJ1-1
D gene: -
CDR3 protein: CASSFGPGGGWEAFF
CDR3 DNA: TGTGCCAGCAGCTTCGGACCAGGAGGGGGTTGGGAAGCTTTCTTT